The 8 T cell receptor beta chains given below trace back to one sample, sequenced in a study of a mutant IDH1 vaccine in newly diagnosed glioma. For these TCRs, the target antigens are not known. The repertoire was sequenced with immunoSEQ multiplex PCR; TCRdb's copy has only in-frame clones and lacks some. The profile shows 25,000 to 40,000 clones, roughly three quarters of them singletons. Time point meaning: week 35, safety follow-up. Topical imiquimod was applied with each vaccine dose, which held 300 ug of mutant IDH1 20-mer peptide. Sequenced here: PBMCs, sampled from a glioma patient whose treatment included an IDH1 peptide vaccine. These receptor sequences come from a young woman with glioma. Some clones in this sample may be carry-over from other donors' samples.

The rearrangement links TRBV4-1 to TRBJ1-1; D gene ambiguous. Germline values: CDR1 MGHRA, CDR2 YSYEKL. The CDR3 totals 16 residues. V gave up 4 bases and J gave up 1 base, with 16 bases separating them. The CDR3 DNA sequence: TGCGCCAGCAGCCCCCCGGCGGAAAGAAGGAACACTGAAGCTTTCTTT. Translated: CASSPPAERRNTEAFF.

The chain has TRBV29-1 and TRBJ2-7, with 10 bases identical to TRBD2. Germline V lookup: CDR1 SQVTM, CDR2 ANQGSEA. Trimming cost V 0 bases and J 3 bases; bases outside gene matches: 5. The CDR3 sequence is 15 residues long. In nucleotides, the CDR3 is TGCAGCGTTGAAGATATGGCTAGCGGGAGCTACGAGCAGTACTTC. It is translated as CSVEDMASGSYEQYF.

The chain recombines TRBV7-6 with TRBJ1-4, with a tentative D call TRBD1 (5 bases). This CDR3 region has 13 residues. Germline CDR1 reads SGHVS; CDR2 reads FNYEAQ. V was pared by 5 bases and J by 4 bases, with 8 bases between. The chain's CDR3 is CASSRGFNEKLFF. The CDR3 coding sequence is TGTGCCAGCAGCCGGGGCTTTAATGAAAAACTGTTTTTT.

This chain connects TRBV11-2 to TRBJ1-1; tentative D call: TRBD1 (5 bases). The CDR3 extends over 14 amino acids. Germline V gene lookup returns CDR1 SGHAT and CDR2 FQNNGV. V dropped 5 bases and J dropped 6 bases, with 16 bases sitting between them. The CDR3 DNA reads TGTGCCAGCAGCCCCCCCGTTTGGGGGTCTGAAGCTTTCTTT. Its protein is CASSPPVWGSEAFF. The entire variable domain, with the rest obtained from reference TRBV11-2 and TRBJ1-1, is as follows: EAGVAQSPRYKIIEKRQSVAFWCNPISGHATLYWYQQILGQGPKLLIQFQNNGVVDDSQLPKDRFSAERLKGVDSTLKIQPAKLEDSAVYLCASSPPVWGSEAFFGQGTRLTVV.

This clone occurred once. The chain employs TRBV4-1 and TRBJ2-7; 12 bases align to TRBD2. The CDR3 covers 15 residues. Germline CDR1 and CDR2: MGHRA and YSYEKL. V dropped 8 bases and J dropped 8; count of bases not matched to a gene: 13. The CDR3 DNA follows: TGCGCCAGCCGCCCAGAGGGACTAGCGGGTTATAAGCAGTACTTC. Translation gives CASRPEGLAGYKQYF.

This clone was seen only once. The rearrangement links TRBV30 to TRBJ2-7, with D hard to call. Trimming removed 7 bases from V and 3 bases from J, with 13 bases in between. The CDR3 is 12 residues long. Germline values: CDR1 GTSNPN, CDR2 SVGIG (reference sequence). CDR3 sequence (DNA): TGTGCCTCAACAAAGGGAAGCTACGAGCAGTACTTC. Its protein product is CASTKGSYEQYF.

The chain recombines TRBV19 with TRBJ2-1; D gene ambiguous. Germline V gene lookup returns CDR1 LNHDA and CDR2 SQIVND (reference sequence). The CDR3 covers 13 residues. The V end lost 2 bases, the J end lost 9 bases, and 11 bases lay between the germline ends. This CDR3 reads CASSITLAPEQFF. In DNA, the CDR3 is TGTGCCAGTAGTATAACGTTAGCACCTGAGCAGTTCTTC.

Written as DNA, the CDR3 is TGTGCCAGCACTGGGACAGGGAATGAAAAACTGTTTTTT. Translation gives CASTGTGNEKLFF. V usage is TRBV2 and J usage is TRBJ1-4; 9 bases match TRBD1. The CDR3 spans 13 residues. V dropped 7 bases and J dropped 5; count of bases not matched to a gene: 2. Germline V gene sequence: CDR1 SNHLY, CDR2 FYNNEI.